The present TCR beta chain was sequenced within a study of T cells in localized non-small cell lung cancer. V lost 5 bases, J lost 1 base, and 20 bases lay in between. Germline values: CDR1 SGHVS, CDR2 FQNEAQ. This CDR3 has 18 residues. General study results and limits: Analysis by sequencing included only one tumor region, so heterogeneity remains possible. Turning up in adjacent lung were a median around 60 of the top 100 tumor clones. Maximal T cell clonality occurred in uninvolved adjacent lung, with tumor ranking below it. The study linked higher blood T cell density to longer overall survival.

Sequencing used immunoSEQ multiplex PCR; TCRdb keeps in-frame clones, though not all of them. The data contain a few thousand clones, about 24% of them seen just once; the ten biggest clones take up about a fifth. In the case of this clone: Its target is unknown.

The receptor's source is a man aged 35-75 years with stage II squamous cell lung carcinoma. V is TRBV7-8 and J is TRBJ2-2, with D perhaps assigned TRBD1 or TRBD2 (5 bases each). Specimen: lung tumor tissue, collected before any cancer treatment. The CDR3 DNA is TGTGCCAGCAGCGTTGGGGTCGGTCGGGGCTTGAACACCGGGGAGCTGTTTTTT. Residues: CASSVGVGRGLNTGELFF.